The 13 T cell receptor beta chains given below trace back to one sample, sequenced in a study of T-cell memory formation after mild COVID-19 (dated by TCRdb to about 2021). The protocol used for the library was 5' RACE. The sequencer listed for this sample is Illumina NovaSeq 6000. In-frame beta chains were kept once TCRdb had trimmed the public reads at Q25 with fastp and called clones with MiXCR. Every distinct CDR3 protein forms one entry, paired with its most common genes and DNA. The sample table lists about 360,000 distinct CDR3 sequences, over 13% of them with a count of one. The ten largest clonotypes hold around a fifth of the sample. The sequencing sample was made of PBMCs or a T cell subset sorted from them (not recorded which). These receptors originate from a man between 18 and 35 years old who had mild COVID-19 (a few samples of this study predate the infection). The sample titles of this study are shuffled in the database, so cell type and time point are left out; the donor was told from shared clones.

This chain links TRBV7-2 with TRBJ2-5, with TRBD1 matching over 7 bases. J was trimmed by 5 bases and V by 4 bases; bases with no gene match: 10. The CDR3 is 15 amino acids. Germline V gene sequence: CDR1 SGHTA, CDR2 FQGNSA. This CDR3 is CASSSNTGVGETQYF. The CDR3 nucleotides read TGTGCCAGCAGCTCTAATACAGGGGTGGGGGAGACCCAGTACTTC.

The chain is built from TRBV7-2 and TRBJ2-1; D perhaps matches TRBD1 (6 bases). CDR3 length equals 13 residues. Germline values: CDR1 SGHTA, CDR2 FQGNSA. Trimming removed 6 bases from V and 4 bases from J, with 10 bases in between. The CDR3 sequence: CASRGATYNEQFF. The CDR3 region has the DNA TGTGCCAGCAGGGGGGCCACGTACAATGAGCAGTTCTTC.

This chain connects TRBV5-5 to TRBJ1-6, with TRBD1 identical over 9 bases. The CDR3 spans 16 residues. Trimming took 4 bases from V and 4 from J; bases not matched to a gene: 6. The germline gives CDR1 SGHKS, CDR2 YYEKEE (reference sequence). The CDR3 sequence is CASSPRTGDYNSPLHF. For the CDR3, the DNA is TGTGCCAGCAGCCCTAGGACAGGGGATTATAATTCACCCCTCCACTTT.

In nucleotides, the CDR3 is TGTGCTAGTGGTTTGGTACTAGTGTCCACCGGGGAGCTGTTTTTT. It encodes CASGLVLVSTGELFF. V and J are TRBV12-5 and TRBJ2-2, with TRBD2 as a possible D gene (5 bases). The CDR3 is 15 amino acids. V dropped 0 bases and J dropped 4 bases, with 9 bases sitting between them. The germline CDR1 and CDR2 sequences are LGHNT and FRNRAP.

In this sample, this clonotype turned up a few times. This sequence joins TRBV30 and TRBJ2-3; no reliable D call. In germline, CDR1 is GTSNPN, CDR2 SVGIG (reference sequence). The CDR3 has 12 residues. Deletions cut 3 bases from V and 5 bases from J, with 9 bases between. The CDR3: CAWSVGKDTQYF. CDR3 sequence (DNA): TGTGCCTGGAGCGTGGGGAAAGATACGCAGTATTTT.

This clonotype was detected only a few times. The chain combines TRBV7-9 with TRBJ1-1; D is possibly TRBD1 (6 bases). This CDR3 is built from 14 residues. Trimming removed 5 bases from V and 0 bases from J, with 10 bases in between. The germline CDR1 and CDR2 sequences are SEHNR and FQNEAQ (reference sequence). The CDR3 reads CASSRTAMNTEAFF. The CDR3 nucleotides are TGTGCCAGCAGCAGGACAGCGATGAACACTGAAGCTTTCTTT.

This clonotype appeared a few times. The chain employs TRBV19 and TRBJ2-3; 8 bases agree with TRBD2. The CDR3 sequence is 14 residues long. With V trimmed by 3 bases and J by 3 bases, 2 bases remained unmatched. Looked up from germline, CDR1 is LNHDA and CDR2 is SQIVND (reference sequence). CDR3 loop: CASSIASGTDTQYF. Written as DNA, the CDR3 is TGTGCCAGTAGTATCGCTAGCGGGACAGATACGCAGTATTTT.

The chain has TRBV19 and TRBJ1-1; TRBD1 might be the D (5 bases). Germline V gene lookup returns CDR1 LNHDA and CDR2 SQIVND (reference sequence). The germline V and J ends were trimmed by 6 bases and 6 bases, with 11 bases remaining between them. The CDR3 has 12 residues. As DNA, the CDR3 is TGTGCCAGTAGGGGGGAATCGGCTGAAGCTTTCTTT. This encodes CASRGESAEAFF.

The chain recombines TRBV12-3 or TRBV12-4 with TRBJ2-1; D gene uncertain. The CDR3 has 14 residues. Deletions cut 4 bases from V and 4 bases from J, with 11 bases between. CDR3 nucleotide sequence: TGTGCCAGCAGTTACTCGGGTCAATACAATGAGCAGTTCTTC. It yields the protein CASSYSGQYNEQFF.

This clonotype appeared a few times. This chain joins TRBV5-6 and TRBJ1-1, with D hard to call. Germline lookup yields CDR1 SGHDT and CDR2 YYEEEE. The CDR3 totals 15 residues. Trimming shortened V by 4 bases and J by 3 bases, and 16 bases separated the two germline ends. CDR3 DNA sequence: TGTGCCAGCAGCCGAGGACCGAACACTGACACTGAAGCTTTCTTT. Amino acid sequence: CASSRGPNTDTEAFF.

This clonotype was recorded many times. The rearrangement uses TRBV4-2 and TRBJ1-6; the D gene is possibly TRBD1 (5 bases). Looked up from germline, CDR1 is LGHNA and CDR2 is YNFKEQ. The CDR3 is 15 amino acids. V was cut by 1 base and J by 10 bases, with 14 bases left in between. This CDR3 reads CASSQGGGVNSPLHF. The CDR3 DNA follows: TGTGCCAGCAGCCAAGGGGGGGGGGTCAACTCACCCCTCCACTTT.

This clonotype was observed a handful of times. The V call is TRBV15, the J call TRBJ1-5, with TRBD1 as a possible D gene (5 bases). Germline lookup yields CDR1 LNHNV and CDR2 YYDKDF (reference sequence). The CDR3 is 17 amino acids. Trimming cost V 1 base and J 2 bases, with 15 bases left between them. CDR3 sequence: CATSRGVREMGNQPQHF. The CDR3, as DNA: TGTGCCACCAGCAGAGGAGTCAGGGAGATGGGCAATCAGCCCCAGCATTTT.

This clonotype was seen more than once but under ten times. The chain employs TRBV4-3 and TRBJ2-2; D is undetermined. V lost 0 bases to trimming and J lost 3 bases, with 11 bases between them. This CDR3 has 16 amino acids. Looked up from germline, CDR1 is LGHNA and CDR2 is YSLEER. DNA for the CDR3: TGCGCCAGCAGCCAAGAACAGTCTAGGGACACCGGGGAGCTGTTTTTT. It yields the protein CASSQEQSRDTGELFF.